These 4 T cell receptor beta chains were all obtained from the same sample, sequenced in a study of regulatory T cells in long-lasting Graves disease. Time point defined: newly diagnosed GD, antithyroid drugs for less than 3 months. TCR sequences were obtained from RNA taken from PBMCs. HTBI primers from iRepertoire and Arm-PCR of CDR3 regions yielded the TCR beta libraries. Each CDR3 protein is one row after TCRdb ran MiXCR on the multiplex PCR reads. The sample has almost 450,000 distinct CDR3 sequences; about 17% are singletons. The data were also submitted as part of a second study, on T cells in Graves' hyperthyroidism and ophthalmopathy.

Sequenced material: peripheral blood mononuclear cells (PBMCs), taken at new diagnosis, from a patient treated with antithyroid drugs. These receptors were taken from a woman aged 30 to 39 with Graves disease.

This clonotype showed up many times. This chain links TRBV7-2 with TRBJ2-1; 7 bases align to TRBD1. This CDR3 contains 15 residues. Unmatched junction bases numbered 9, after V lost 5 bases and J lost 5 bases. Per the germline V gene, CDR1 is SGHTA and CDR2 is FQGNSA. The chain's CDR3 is CASSRLPGGDNEQFF. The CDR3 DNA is TGTGCCAGCAGCCGATTGCCAGGGGGTGACAATGAGCAGTTCTTC. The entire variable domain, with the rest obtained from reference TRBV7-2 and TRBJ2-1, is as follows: GAGVSQSPSNKVTEKGKDVELRCDPISGHTALYWYRQSLGQGLEFLIYFQGNSAPDKSGLPSDRFSAERTGGSVSTLTIQRTQQEDSAVYLCASSRLPGGDNEQFFGPGTRLTVL.

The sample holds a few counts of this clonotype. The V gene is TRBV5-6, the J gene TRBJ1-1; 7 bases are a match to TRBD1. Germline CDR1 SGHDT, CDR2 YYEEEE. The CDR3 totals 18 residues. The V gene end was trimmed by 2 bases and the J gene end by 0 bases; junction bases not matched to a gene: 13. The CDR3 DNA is TGTGCCAGCAGCTTAATAGGACAGGCGGCAGCTGTGAACACTGAAGCTTTCTTT. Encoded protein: CASSLIGQAAAVNTEAFF.

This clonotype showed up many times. CDR3 loop: CASSLLPGRRRYF. The CDR3 nucleotides are TGTGCCAGCAGTTTGCTCCCGGGACGGAGGAGGTATTTT. The chain joins TRBV6-2 or TRBV6-3 to TRBJ2-3; D possibly uses TRBD1 or TRBD2 (5 bases each). The germline CDR1 and CDR2 sequences are MNHEY and SVGEGT. CDR3 length: 13 amino acids. Trimming took 4 bases from V and 14 from J, leaving 19 bases between them.

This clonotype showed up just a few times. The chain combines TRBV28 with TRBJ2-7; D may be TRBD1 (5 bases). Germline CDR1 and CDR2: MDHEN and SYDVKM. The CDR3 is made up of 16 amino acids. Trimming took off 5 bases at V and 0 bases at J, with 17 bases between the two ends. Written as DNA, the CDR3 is TGTGCCAGCAGTCGTGGGGCCCCGGTGGGCTCCTACGAGCAGTACTTC. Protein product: CASSRGAPVGSYEQYF. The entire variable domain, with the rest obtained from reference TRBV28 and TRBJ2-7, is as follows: DVKVTQSSRYLVKRTGEKVFLECVQDMDHENMFWYRQDPGLGLRLIYFSYDVKMKEKGDIPEGYSVSREKKERFSLILESASTNQTSMYLCASSRGAPVGSYEQYFGPGTRLTVT.